Shown below are 10 T cell receptor beta chains from a single sample sequenced in a study of long-term antiretroviral therapy in people with HIV. Samples were assayed with immunoSEQ v3.0 at survey level. The protocol was immunoSEQ multiplex PCR, while the TCRdb copy is restricted to in-frame clones and leaves out a portion. The table lists 35,000 or so clones, approximately 83% of them singletons. Sequencing was performed on unsorted PBMCs, taken 2.2 years after starting antiretroviral therapy. These receptors all come from a man in his late teens or twenties with HIV.

The genes are TRBV5-1 and TRBJ2-7, with TRBD1 identical over 7 bases. V shed 4 bases, J shed 4 bases, and the junction held 5 bases outside the gene matches. Germline V CDR1 and CDR2: SGHRS, YFSETQ. This CDR3 region has 13 residues. The CDR3 DNA follows: TGCGCCAGCAGCACAGGGGTTCGGTACGAGCAGTACTTC. This encodes CASSTGVRYEQYF.

The chain has TRBV7-6 and TRBJ2-3; 10 nucleotides match TRBD2. The CDR3 covers 16 residues. Trimming took 6 bases from V and 4 from J; bases not matched to a gene: 10. Per the germline V gene, CDR1 is SGHVS and CDR2 is FNYEAQ. Here the CDR3 reads CASSPLGAGGPDTQYF. In DNA form, the CDR3 reads TGTGCCAGCAGTCCACTCGGAGCGGGAGGGCCAGATACGCAGTATTTT.

This sequence joins TRBV19 and TRBJ2-7; 9 nucleotides match TRBD1. The trim removed 5 bases at V and 0 bases at J, leaving 5 bases unmatched. From germline, CDR1 is LNHDA and CDR2 SQIVND (reference sequence). The CDR3 extends over 15 amino acids. The CDR3 loop is CASSWGGQGSYEQYF. The DNA of the CDR3 is TGTGCCAGTAGTTGGGGGGGACAGGGCTCCTACGAGCAGTACTTC.

This chain connects TRBV7-9 to TRBJ1-3; D gene unclear. Germline V lookup: CDR1 SEHNR, CDR2 FQNEAQ (reference sequence). Between the trimmed V and J ends, which lost 0 bases and 1 base, there was a span of 10 bases. This CDR3 is 16 amino acids long. CDR3 amino acids: CASSLAEEVSGNTIYF. CDR3 in DNA: TGTGCCAGCAGCTTAGCTGAGGAAGTGTCTGGAAACACCATATATTTT.

The rearrangement uses TRBV10-1 and TRBJ1-1; D unclear. Germline V lookup: CDR1 WNHNN, CDR2 SYGVQD (reference sequence). V lost 3 bases and J 0 bases, leaving 8 bases between the germline ends. CDR3 size: 14 residues. CDR3 amino acids: CASSDGFMNTEAFF. CDR3 sequence (DNA): TGCGCCAGCAGTGATGGATTCATGAACACTGAAGCTTTCTTT.

The chain uses TRBV9 and TRBJ2-2; the match to TRBD1 covers 9 bases. V gave up 3 bases and J gave up 4 bases; unmatched junction bases: 7. The germline CDR1 and CDR2 sequences are SGDLS and YYNGEE. The CDR3 length is 16 residues. The CDR3 DNA reads TGTGCCAGCAGCGCCCGGACAGGGGCTAGCACCGGGGAGCTGTTTTTT. Residues: CASSARTGASTGELFF.

The chain carries TRBV7-9 and TRBJ2-5; 9 positions match TRBD1. V trimming: 4 bases; J trimming: 2 bases; junction bases outside the gene matches: 2. This CDR3 has 14 residues. Germline values: CDR1 SEHNR, CDR2 FQNEAQ (reference sequence). CDR3 sequence: CASSSGQGQETQYF. CDR3 nucleotides: TGTGCCAGCAGCTCTGGACAGGGGCAAGAGACCCAGTACTTC.

The V call is TRBV29-1, the J call TRBJ2-1; tentatively, D is TRBD1 (6 bases). Germline CDR1 is SQVTM and CDR2 is ANQGSEA. Trimming cost V 2 bases and J 3 bases, with 11 bases left between them. The CDR3 contains 14 residues. The CDR3 protein is CSVESPGDYNEQFF. CDR3 nucleotides: TGCAGCGTTGAATCGCCAGGGGACTACAATGAGCAGTTCTTC.

This clone was observed once. This chain connects TRBV27 to TRBJ1-1, with 11 bases lining up with TRBD1. Trimming took 4 bases from V and 5 from J; bases not matched to a gene: 9. Germline CDR1 MNHEY, CDR2 SMNVEV (reference sequence). The CDR3 sequence is 16 residues long. The CDR3 DNA sequence: TGTGCCAGCAGTTCACGGGACAGGGGGTTACGGACTGAAGCTTTCTTT. Translation: CASSSRDRGLRTEAFF.

The V and J genes are TRBV9 and TRBJ2-1, with 7 nucleotides matching TRBD2. CDR1 SGDLS and CDR2 YYNGEE come from the germline V gene. V trimming: 5 bases; J trimming: 4 bases; junction bases outside the gene matches: 12. There are 16 residues in the CDR3. The CDR3 here is CASRATLGGGYNEQFF. The CDR3 DNA reads as TGTGCCAGCAGAGCTACCCTGGGGGGGGGTTACAATGAGCAGTTCTTC.